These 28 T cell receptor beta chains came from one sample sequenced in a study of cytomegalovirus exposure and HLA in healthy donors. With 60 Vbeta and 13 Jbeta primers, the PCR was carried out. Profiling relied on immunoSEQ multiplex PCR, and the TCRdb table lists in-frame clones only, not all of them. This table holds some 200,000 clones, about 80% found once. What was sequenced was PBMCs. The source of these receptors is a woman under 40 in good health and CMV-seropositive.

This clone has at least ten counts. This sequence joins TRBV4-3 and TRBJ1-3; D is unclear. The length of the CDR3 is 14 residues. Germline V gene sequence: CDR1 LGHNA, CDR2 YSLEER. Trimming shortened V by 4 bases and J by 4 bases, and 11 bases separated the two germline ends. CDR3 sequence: CASSLQTHGNTIYF. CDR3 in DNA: TGCGCCAGCAGCCTCCAAACACACGGAAACACCATATATTTT.

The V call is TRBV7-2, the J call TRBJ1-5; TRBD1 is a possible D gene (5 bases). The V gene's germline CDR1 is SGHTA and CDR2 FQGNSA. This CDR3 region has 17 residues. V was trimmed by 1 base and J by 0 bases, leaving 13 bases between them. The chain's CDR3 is CASSLDPTVLSNQPQHF. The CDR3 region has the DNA TGTGCCAGCAGCTTAGACCCGACAGTTCTTAGCAATCAGCCCCAGCATTTT.

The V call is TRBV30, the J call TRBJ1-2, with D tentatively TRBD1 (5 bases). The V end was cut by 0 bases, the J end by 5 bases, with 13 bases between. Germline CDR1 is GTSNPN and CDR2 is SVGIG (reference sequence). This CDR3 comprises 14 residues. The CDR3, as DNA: TGTGCCTGGAGTGTACGTTCGACAGCATATGGCTACACCTTC. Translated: CAWSVRSTAYGYTF.

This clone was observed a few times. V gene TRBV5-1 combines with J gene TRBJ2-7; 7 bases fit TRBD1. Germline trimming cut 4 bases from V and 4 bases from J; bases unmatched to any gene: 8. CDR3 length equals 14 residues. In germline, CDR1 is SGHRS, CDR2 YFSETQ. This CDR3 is CASSPGTEPYEQYF. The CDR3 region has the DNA TGCGCCAGCAGCCCAGGGACAGAGCCATACGAGCAGTACTTC.

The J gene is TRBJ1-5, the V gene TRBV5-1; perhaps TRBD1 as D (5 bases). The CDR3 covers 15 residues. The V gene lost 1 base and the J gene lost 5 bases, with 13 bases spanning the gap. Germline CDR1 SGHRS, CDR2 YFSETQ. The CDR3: CASSLSGSEYQPQHF. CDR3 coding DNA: TGCGCCAGCAGCTTGTCAGGGTCGGAATATCAGCCCCAGCATTTT.

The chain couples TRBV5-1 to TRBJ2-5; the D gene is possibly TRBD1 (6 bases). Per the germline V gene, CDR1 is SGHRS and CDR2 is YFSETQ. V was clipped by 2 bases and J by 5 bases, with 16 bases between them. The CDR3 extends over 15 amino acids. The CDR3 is CASSLQLGGMETQYF. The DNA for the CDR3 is TGCGCCAGCAGCTTACAACTAGGGGGTATGGAGACCCAGTACTTC.

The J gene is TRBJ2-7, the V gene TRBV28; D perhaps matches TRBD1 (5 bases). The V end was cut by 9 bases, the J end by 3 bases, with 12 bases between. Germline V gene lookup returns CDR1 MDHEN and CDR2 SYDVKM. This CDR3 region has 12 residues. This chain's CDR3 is CASNKQDYEQYF. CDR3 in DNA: TGTGCCAGTAATAAACAGGACTACGAGCAGTACTTC. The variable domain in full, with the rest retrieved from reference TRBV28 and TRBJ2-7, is DVKVTQSSRYLVKRTGEKVFLECVQDMDHENMFWYRQDPGLGLRLIYFSYDVKMKEKGDIPEGYSVSREKKERFSLILESASTNQTSMYLCASNKQDYEQYFGPGTRLTVT.

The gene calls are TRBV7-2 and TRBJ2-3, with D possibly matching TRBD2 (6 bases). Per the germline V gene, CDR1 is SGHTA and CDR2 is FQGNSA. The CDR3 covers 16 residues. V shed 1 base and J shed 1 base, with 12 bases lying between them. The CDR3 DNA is TGTGCCAGCAGCTTAGTCAATTCGGGAGGCACAGATACGCAGTATTTT. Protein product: CASSLVNSGGTDTQYF.

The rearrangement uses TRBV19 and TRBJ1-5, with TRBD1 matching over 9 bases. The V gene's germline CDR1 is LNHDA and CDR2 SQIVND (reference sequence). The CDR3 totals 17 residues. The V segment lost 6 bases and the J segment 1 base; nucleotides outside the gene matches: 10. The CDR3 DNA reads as TGTGCCAGTAGCACGGGACAGGGAAGTAGCAGCAATCAGCCCCAGCATTTT. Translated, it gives CASSTGQGSSSNQPQHF.

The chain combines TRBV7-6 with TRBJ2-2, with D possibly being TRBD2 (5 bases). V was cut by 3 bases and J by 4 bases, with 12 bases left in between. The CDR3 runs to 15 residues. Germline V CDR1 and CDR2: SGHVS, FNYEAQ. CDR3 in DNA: TGTGCCAGCAGCTTCGGAGGTACGGGCACCGGGGAGCTGTTTTTT. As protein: CASSFGGTGTGELFF. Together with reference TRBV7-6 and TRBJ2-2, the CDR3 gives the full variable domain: GAGVSQSPRYKVTKRGQDVALRCDPISGHVSLYWYRQALGQGPEFLTYFNYEAQQDKSGLPNDRFSAERPEGSISTLTIQRTEQRDSAMYRCASSFGGTGTGELFFGEGSRLTVL.

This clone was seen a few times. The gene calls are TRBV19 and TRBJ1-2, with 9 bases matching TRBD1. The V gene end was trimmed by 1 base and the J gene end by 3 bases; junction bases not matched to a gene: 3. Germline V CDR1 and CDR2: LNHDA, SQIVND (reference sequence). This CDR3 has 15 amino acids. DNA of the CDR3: TGTGCCAGTAGTATAGGACAGGGGGGCCACTATGGCTACACCTTC. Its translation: CASSIGQGGHYGYTF.

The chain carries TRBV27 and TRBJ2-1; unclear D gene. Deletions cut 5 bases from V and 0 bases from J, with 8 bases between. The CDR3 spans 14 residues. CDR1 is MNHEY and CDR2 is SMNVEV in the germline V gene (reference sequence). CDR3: CASSPGSSYNEQFF. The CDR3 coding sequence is TGTGCCAGCAGTCCAGGTAGCTCCTACAATGAGCAGTTCTTC.

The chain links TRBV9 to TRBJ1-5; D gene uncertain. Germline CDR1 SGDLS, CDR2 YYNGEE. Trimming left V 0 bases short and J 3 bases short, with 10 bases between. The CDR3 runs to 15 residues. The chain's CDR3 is CASSVGGSNNQPQHF. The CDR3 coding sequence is TGTGCCAGCAGCGTAGGAGGGAGCAACAATCAGCCCCAGCATTTT.

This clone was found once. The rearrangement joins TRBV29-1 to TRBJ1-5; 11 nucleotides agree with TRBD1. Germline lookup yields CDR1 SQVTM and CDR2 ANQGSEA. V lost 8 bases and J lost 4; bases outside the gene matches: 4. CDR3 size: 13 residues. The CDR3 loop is CSPGQGANQPQHF. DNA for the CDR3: TGCAGCCCCGGACAGGGGGCTAATCAGCCCCAGCATTTT.

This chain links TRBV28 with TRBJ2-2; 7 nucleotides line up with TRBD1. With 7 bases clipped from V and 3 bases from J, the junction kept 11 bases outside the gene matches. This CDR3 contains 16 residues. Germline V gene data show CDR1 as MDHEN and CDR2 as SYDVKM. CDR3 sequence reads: CASIETGTADTGELFF. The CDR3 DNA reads TGTGCCAGCATCGAGACAGGGACAGCGGACACCGGGGAGCTGTTTTTT. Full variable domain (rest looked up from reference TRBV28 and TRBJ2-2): DVKVTQSSRYLVKRTGEKVFLECVQDMDHENMFWYRQDPGLGLRLIYFSYDVKMKEKGDIPEGYSVSREKKERFSLILESASTNQTSMYLCASIETGTADTGELFFGEGSRLTVL.

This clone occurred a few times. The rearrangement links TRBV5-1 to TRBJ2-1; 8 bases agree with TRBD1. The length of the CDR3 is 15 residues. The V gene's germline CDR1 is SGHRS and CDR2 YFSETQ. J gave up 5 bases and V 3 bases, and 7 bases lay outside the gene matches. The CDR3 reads CASSSGQGKDNEQFF. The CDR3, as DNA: TGCGCCAGCAGCTCAGGACAGGGTAAGGACAATGAGCAGTTCTTC.

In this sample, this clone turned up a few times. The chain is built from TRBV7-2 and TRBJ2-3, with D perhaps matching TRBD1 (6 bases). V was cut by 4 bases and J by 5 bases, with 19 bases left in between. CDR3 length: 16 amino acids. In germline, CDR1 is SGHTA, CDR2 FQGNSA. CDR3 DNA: TGTGCCAGCAGCTCAAACAGGGTTTCGGTGGGAGATACGCAGTATTTT. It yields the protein CASSSNRVSVGDTQYF. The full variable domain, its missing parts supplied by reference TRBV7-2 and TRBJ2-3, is GAGVSQSPSNKVTEKGKDVELRCDPISGHTALYWYRQSLGQGLEFLIYFQGNSAPDKSGLPSDRFSAERTGGSVSTLTIQRTQQEDSAVYLCASSSNRVSVGDTQYFGPGTRLTVL.

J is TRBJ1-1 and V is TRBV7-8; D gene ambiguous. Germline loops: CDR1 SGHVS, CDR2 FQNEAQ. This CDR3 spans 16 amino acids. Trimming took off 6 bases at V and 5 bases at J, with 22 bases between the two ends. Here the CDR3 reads CASRTIERQRKTEAFF. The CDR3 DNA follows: TGTGCCAGCAGAACCATCGAGCGCCAGCGGAAGACTGAAGCTTTCTTT.

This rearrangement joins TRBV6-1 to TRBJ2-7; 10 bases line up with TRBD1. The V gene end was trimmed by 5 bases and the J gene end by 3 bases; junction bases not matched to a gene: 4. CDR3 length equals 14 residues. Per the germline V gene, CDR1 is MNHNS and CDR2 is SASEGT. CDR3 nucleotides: TGTGCCAGCAGTCTCCGGGACAGGGGCTACGAGCAGTACTTC. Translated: CASSLRDRGYEQYF.

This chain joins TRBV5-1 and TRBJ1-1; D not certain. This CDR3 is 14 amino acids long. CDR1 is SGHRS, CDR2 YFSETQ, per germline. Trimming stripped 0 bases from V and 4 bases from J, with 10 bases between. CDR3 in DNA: TGCGCCAGCAGCTTGGGGAGGGAAGGCACTGAAGCTTTCTTT. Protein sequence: CASSLGREGTEAFF.

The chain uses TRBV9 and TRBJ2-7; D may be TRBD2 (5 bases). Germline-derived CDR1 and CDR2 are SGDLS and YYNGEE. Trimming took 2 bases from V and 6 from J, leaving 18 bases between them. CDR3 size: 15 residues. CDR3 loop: CASSVGFWREGEQYF. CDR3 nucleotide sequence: TGTGCCAGCAGCGTTGGTTTTTGGAGAGAGGGCGAGCAGTACTTC.

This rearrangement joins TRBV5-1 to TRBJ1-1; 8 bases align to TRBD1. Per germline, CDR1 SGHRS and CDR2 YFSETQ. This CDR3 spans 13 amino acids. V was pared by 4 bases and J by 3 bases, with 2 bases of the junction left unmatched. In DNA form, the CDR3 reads TGCGCCAGCAGCGCACAGGGGGACACTGAAGCTTTCTTT. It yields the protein CASSAQGDTEAFF.

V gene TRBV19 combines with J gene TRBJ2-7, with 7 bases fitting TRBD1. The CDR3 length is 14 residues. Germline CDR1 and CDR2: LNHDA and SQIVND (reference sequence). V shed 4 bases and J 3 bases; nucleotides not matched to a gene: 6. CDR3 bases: TGTGCCAGTAGTACCCGGGACAGCCACTACGAGCAGTACTTC. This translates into CASSTRDSHYEQYF.

CDR3 sequence: CASSLGTGETQYF. CDR3 DNA sequence: TGTGCCAGCAGCTTAGGGACAGGAGAGACCCAGTACTTC. The gene calls are TRBV7-2 and TRBJ2-5, with 7 bases aligning to TRBD1. Losses at the gene ends were 1 base for V and 4 bases for J; bases not matched to a gene: 0. The CDR3 extends over 13 amino acids. Germline values: CDR1 SGHTA, CDR2 FQGNSA.

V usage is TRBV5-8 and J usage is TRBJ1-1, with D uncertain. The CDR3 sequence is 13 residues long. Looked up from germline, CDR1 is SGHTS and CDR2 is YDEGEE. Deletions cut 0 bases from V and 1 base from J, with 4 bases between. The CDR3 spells CASSLDRNTEAFF. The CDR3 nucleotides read TGTGCCAGCAGCTTGGACAGGAACACTGAAGCTTTCTTT. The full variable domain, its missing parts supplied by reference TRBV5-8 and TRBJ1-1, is EAGVTQSPTHLIKTRGQQATLRCSPISGHTSVYWYQQALGLGLQFLLWYDEGEERNRGNFPPRFSGRQFPNYSSELNVNALELEDSALYLCASSLDRNTEAFFGQGTRLTVV.

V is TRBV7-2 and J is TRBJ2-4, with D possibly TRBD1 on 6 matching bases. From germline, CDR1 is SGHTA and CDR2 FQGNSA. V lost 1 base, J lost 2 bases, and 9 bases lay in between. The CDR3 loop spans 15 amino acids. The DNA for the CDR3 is TGTGCCAGCAGCTTAGAGTGGGGGCCCAAAAACATTCAGTACTTC. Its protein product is CASSLEWGPKNIQYF.

The CDR3 here is CASSLVVRNTEAFF. The CDR3 nucleotides read TGTGCCAGCAGCTTAGTGGTCAGAAACACTGAAGCTTTCTTT. This rearrangement joins TRBV7-2 to TRBJ1-1; D remains unclear. V lost 1 base and J lost 2, with 8 bases in between. The length of the CDR3 is 14 residues. Germline assignment: CDR1 SGHTA and CDR2 FQGNSA.

CDR3 DNA: TGTGCCTGGAGTGTACTGAGCTCCTACGAGCAGTACTTC. Protein sequence: CAWSVLSSYEQYF. The chain joins TRBV30 to TRBJ2-7; D is unclear. The CDR3 has 13 residues. Trimming pared 0 bases from V and 0 bases from J, leaving 6 bases between. Germline CDR1 GTSNPN, CDR2 SVGIG (reference sequence).